Included here is one T cell receptor (beta chain) sequence, with context. This clonotype was counted between two and nine times. Its antigen is unknown. No base-level quality is on record; no much larger clone is a single base apart. At the junction V is shortened by 3 bases and J by 0 bases, with 11 bases in between. CDR1 and CDR2 were assigned from the germline V gene as LGHNA and YNFKEQ. The CDR3 holds 16 amino acids from the cysteine to the phenylalanine. The sequence is cut down to CDR3 DNA, 48 bases in frame from base 1. This sample was taken from a study of T-cell reconstitution after alpha-beta-depleted transplantation in children (dated by TCRdb to 2015 to 2016). At the level of the whole study: Using TCR repertoire profiling, the study quantitatively followed how T-cell immune reconstitution unfolded in children after TCRalphabeta/CD19-depleted allogeneic hematopoietic cell transplantation.

Receptor libraries were prepared by PCR. Sequencing was carried out with an Illumina HiSeq 2500. Molecular barcoding was employed in the preparation of TCR libraries, with unique molecular identifiers being used to normalize TCRbeta repertoire quantification. TCRdb trimmed the raw reads at Q25, called clones with MiXCR and kept productive beta chains. CDR3 protein sequences are deduplicated, and each keeps its most common genes and DNA. Present in this sample are about 420,000 distinct CDR3 sequences, about a tenth of which were seen just once. Together, the top ten hold 4.5% to 6% of the sample. The material sequenced was PBMCs from the stem cell graft donor, taken from the stem cell graft. The source of this sequence is a human donor who donated a stem cell graft to a child with acute myeloid leukemia. The V and J segments used are TRBV4-2 and TRBJ1-4; D gene: possibly TRBD1, on 5 matching bases. In nucleotide form, the sequence is TGTGCCAGCAGCCACGACAGAACCGCAACTAATGAAAAACTGTTTTTT. The encoded protein is CASSHDRTATNEKLFF.